This T cell receptor (beta chain) was captured by sequencing in a study of early T cells in non-severe SARS-CoV-2 infection. Notes on the study in general: Matching against VDJdb likely underestimated virus-specific expansions, favoring anti-spike CD8.

This clonotype has just a few counts. The antigen is undetermined. This CDR3 has 11 residues. The V end lost 3 bases, the J end lost 12 bases, and 6 bases lay between the germline ends. Germline CDR1 is SGHTA and CDR2 is FQGNSA. The TCR library protocol attached unique molecular identifiers to the individual cDNA molecules. TCRdb re-analysed the 5' RACE reads in MiXCR, keeping a single row per CDR3 protein. Here the sample spans fewer than 80,000 distinct CDR3 sequences, about 10% being singletons. This clonotype originated in an adult who was a healthcare worker with PCR-confirmed SARS-CoV-2 infection or an uninfected control (not recorded which). The sequences come from whole blood, collected at baseline. The rearrangement joins TRBV7-2 to TRBJ1-6, with no clear D. CDR3 amino acids: CASSLDGPLHF. Here the CDR3 DNA reads TGTGCCAGCAGCTTGGACGGACCCCTCCACTTT.